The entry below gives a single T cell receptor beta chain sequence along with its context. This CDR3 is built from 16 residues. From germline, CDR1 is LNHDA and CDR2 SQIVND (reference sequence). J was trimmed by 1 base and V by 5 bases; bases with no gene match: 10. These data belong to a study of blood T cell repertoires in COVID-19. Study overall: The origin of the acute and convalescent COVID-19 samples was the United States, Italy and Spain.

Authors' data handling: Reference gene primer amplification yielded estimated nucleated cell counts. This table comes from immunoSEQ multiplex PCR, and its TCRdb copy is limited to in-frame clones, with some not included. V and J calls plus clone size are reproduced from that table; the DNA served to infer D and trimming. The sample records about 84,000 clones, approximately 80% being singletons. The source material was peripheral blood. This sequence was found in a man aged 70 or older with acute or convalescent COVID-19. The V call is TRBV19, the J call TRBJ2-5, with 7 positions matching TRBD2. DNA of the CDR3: TGTGCCAGTAGTCTTTTCCTCGGGGGGTCCCAAGAGACCCAGTACTTC. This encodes CASSLFLGGSQETQYF.